This T cell receptor (beta chain) was sequenced for a study of T cell responses to AZD1222 COVID-19 vaccine. Regarding the study as a whole: Nearly half of the spike-specific TCRs reportedly recognize variant regions that carry no mutations. Among the donors, most were white British and more were female, and clonal diversity was possibly underestimated. Receipt of two AZD1222 doses was followed by a rise in Spike-specific TCR breadth and depth.

CDR1 is SGHNT, CDR2 YENEEA, per germline. The ends were cut back, 3 bases at V and 5 bases at J, with 10 bases in the middle. This CDR3 has 13 residues. Libraries were prepared by immunoSEQ multiplex PCR; TCRdb keeps only in-frame clonotypes and omits some of them. This table holds more than 150,000 clones, approximately 90% found once. Notes on this clone: No antigen is known for it.

The source was peripheral blood, collected on day 0 of AZD1222 vaccination. The clonotype comes from an adult in good health. V gene TRBV11-3 combines with J gene TRBJ1-1; a weak D match, TRBD1 (5 bases). CDR3 amino acids: CASSFTGDTEAFF. DNA of the CDR3: TGTGCCAGCAGCTTTACAGGAGATACTGAAGCTTTCTTT.